The clone carrying this T cell receptor (beta chain) was observed a handful of times. The repertoire was sequenced with immunoSEQ multiplex PCR; TCRdb's copy has only in-frame clones and lacks some. The table has roughly 250,000 clones, 86% seen once. This record belongs to a study of blood T cell repertoires in COVID-19. Study-level information: The United States, Italy and Spain were the sources of the acute and convalescent COVID-19 samples. The analysed material was cDNA or gDNA that came from T cells, B-cell-depleted T cells, or PBMCs.

This clonotype was obtained from a woman aged 25 to 39 with COVID-19, enrolled during active disease. The sequencing input was peripheral blood.

CDR3 nucleotides: TGCGCCAGCAGTGGTGAGCAGGGGAGCGGCTACACCTTC. It yields the protein CASSGEQGSGYTF. The rearrangement joins TRBV10-2 to TRBJ1-2; D is possibly TRBD1 (6 bases). Germline CDR1 and CDR2: WSHSY and SAAADI. The CDR3 is 13 residues long. Deletions cut 4 bases from V and 8 bases from J, with 14 bases between.